Following are 29 T cell receptor beta chains from one sample sequenced in a study of cytomegalovirus exposure and HLA in healthy donors (dated by TCRdb to 2017 to 2019). The protocol used for the library was the immunoSEQ multiplex PCR assay. For the multiplex PCR, a mixture combining 60 forward primers for TCR Vbeta segments and 13 reverse primers for TCR Jbeta segments was used. The table comes from immuneACCESS by way of TCRdb, which keeps in-frame sequences with V and J called. Part of the clones is missing from these tables; in studies checked, under half for an unresolved V gene and the rest for unknown reasons. The sample yields 95,000 to 110,000 clones; about 9.5% were counted once. Under 6.5% of the sample goes to the ten largest clones. The sample consisted of PBMCs. These receptors were taken from a man in his forties in good health and CMV-seropositive.

The CDR3 loop reads CASSQEQIWGQGYEQYF. CDR3 nucleotide sequence: TGTGCCAGCAGCCAAGAGCAAATTTGGGGACAGGGCTACGAGCAGTACTTC. This chain uses TRBV14 with TRBJ2-7; 9 bases line up with TRBD1. This CDR3 contains 17 residues. V dropped 0 bases and J dropped 3; count of bases not matched to a gene: 9. Germline-derived CDR1 and CDR2 are SGHDN and FVKESK.

V and J are TRBV12-5 and TRBJ2-1, with TRBD2 as a possible D gene (5 bases). The CDR3 length is 13 residues. V was clipped by 0 bases and J by 6 bases, with 6 bases between them. Germline V gives CDR1 LGHNT, CDR2 FRNRAP. CDR3 protein: CASGLVTSNEQFF. The CDR3 DNA reads TGTGCTAGTGGTTTGGTAACTAGCAATGAGCAGTTCTTC.

A few counts support this clone. The chain carries TRBV6-1 and TRBJ2-3; 10 positions match TRBD2. The J segment lost 0 bases and the V segment lost 4 bases, leaving 4 bases of the junction unmatched. From germline, CDR1 is MNHNS and CDR2 SASEGT. CDR3 length: 16 residues. The chain's CDR3 is CASSGGLATSTDTQYF. The CDR3 DNA reads as TGTGCCAGCAGTGGGGGACTAGCGACGAGCACAGATACGCAGTATTTT.

The chain couples TRBV7-9 to TRBJ2-3, with TRBD2 matching over 11 bases. Germline V gene sequence: CDR1 SEHNR, CDR2 FQNEAQ (reference sequence). V was clipped by 4 bases and J by 6 bases; unmatched bases: 12. This CDR3 is 17 amino acids long. The CDR3: CASSSREVSGRADTQYF. DNA for the CDR3: TGTGCCAGCAGCTCCCGGGAAGTTAGCGGGAGGGCCGATACGCAGTATTTT.

The V and J genes are TRBV11-2 and TRBJ2-5; 9 bases map to TRBD1. The ends lost 5 bases at V and 6 bases at J; junction bases unmatched: 7. The CDR3 contains 14 residues. CDR1 and CDR2 (germline): SGHAT, FQNNGV. CDR3 DNA: TGTGCCAGCAGCCCAGGGACAGGGTTTCAGACCCAGTACTTC. Translation gives CASSPGTGFQTQYF.

This clone appeared a few times. The J gene is TRBJ2-5, the V gene TRBV7-2; 10 bases map to TRBD1. The V segment lost 3 bases and the J segment 5 bases; nucleotides outside the gene matches: 6. The CDR3 runs 15 residues. CDR1 SGHTA and CDR2 FQGNSA come from the germline V gene. As DNA, the CDR3 is TGTGCCAGCAGCTTTGGGACAGGGGTAGAGGAGACCCAGTACTTC. Its translation is CASSFGTGVEETQYF. The full variable domain, its missing parts supplied by reference TRBV7-2 and TRBJ2-5, is GAGVSQSPSNKVTEKGKDVELRCDPISGHTALYWYRQSLGQGLEFLIYFQGNSAPDKSGLPSDRFSAERTGGSVSTLTIQRTQQEDSAVYLCASSFGTGVEETQYFGPGTRLLVL.

J is TRBJ2-1 and V is TRBV7-3; the match to TRBD2 covers 11 bases. This CDR3 has 14 residues. The V segment lost 5 bases and the J segment 6 bases; nucleotides outside the gene matches: 3. Germline CDR1 is SGHTA and CDR2 is FQGTGA. CDR3 in amino acids: CASSEGTSGNEQFF. CDR3 coding DNA: TGTGCCAGCAGCGAGGGGACTAGCGGCAATGAGCAGTTCTTC. Full variable domain (outside the CDR3, taken from reference TRBV7-3 and TRBJ2-1): GAGVSQTPSNKVTEKGKYVELRCDPISGHTALYWYRQSLGQGPEFLIYFQGTGAADDSGLPNDRFFAVRPEGSVSTLKIQRTERGDSAVYLCASSEGTSGNEQFFGPGTRLTVL.

This clone was observed at least ten times. The chain has TRBV18 and TRBJ1-1; TRBD1 aligns across 7 bases. The CDR3 is 14 residues long. Per germline, CDR1 KGHSH and CDR2 LQKENI. Unmatched junction bases numbered 6, after V lost 3 bases and J lost 5 bases. The CDR3 DNA reads as TGTGCCAGCTCACCGGCAGGGGGGAAGACTGAAGCTTTCTTT. Translated: CASSPAGGKTEAFF.

The rearrangement joins TRBV28 to TRBJ2-1, with 8 positions matching TRBD2. CDR1 is MDHEN, CDR2 SYDVKM, per germline. This CDR3 is built from 17 residues. Unmatched junction bases numbered 6, after V lost 2 bases and J lost 0 bases. CDR3 nucleotides: TGTGCCAGCAGTTTACTCGGCGGGACTAGCTCCTACAATGAGCAGTTCTTC. It is translated as CASSLLGGTSSYNEQFF.

This chain connects TRBV30 to TRBJ1-5; no definite D call. The CDR3 is made up of 13 amino acids. Germline CDR1 GTSNPN, CDR2 SVGIG (reference sequence). Trimming removed 6 bases at V and 0 bases at J, with 9 bases between. CDR3 amino acids: CACQANSNQPQHF. The DNA for the CDR3 is TGTGCCTGCCAAGCAAATAGCAATCAGCCCCAGCATTTT.

The J gene is TRBJ2-1, the V gene TRBV11-3; TRBD2 matches at 7 bases. The V gene's germline CDR1 is SGHNT and CDR2 YENEEA. The CDR3 contains 15 residues. V was pared by 5 bases and J by 6 bases, with 10 bases of the junction left unmatched. CDR3 in amino acids: CASSPTGRMINEQFF. CDR3 in DNA: TGTGCCAGCAGCCCGACCGGGAGGATGATCAATGAGCAGTTCTTC. Full variable domain (outside the CDR3, taken from reference TRBV11-3 and TRBJ2-1): EAGVVQSPRYKIIEKKQPVAFWCNPISGHNTLYWYLQNLGQGPELLIRYENEEAVDDSQLPKDRFSAERLKGVDSTLKIQPAELGDSAVYLCASSPTGRMINEQFFGPGTRLTVL.

This clone turned up a few times. This chain uses TRBV5-1 with TRBJ2-5; 7 bases match TRBD2. The length of the CDR3 is 14 residues. CDR1 and CDR2 (germline): SGHRS, YFSETQ. The V and J ends lost 5 bases and 4 bases, in that order; junction bases with no gene match: 8. For the CDR3, the DNA is TGCGCCAGCAGTCCAGCCTCGGGAGGAGAGACCCAGTACTTC. Protein: CASSPASGGETQYF.

This clone came up a few times. This chain's CDR3 is CASRTTSGRGTGELFF. The CDR3 bases are TGTGCCAGCAGAACTACTAGCGGGAGGGGCACCGGGGAGCTGTTTTTT. The genes are TRBV6-6 and TRBJ2-2, with 13 bases that match TRBD2. Germline lookup yields CDR1 MNHNY and CDR2 SVGAGI (reference sequence). The V gene end was trimmed by 6 bases and the J gene end by 4 bases; junction bases not matched to a gene: 5. This CDR3 is 16 amino acids long.

The rearrangement uses TRBV19 and TRBJ2-7, with TRBD2 identical over 12 bases. Per the germline V gene, CDR1 is LNHDA and CDR2 is SQIVND (reference sequence). V lost 3 bases to trimming and J lost 6 bases; unmatched junction nucleotides: 6. The CDR3 is made up of 15 amino acids. CDR3 sequence (DNA): TGTGCCAGTAGTATCGGAGCTAGCGGGAGGGCCGAGCAGTACTTC. Its protein is CASSIGASGRAEQYF.

Only a few counts were recorded for this clone. The gene calls are TRBV6-6 and TRBJ2-5, with 9 bases that match TRBD1. The CDR3 covers 15 residues. The trim removed 6 bases at V and 5 bases at J, leaving 10 bases unmatched. Germline loops: CDR1 MNHNY, CDR2 SVGAGI (reference sequence). CDR3 bases: TGTGCCAGCAGCCCCGGACAGGGGATGCGGGAGACCCAGTACTTC. It specifies CASSPGQGMRETQYF.

There are a few counts of this clone. The V and J genes are TRBV11-1 and TRBJ2-1, with TRBD2 matching 13 bases. The CDR3 loop spans 17 amino acids. Looked up from germline, CDR1 is SGHAT and CDR2 is FQDESV (reference sequence). V was clipped by 1 base and J by 4 bases; unmatched bases: 4. This chain's CDR3 is CASSLEGTSGVYNEQFF. The CDR3 DNA reads as TGTGCCAGCAGCTTAGAAGGGACTAGCGGGGTTTACAATGAGCAGTTCTTC.

The chain carries TRBV6-5 and TRBJ2-3, with D hard to call. CDR1 MNHEY and CDR2 SVGAGI come from the germline V gene. With 1 base removed from V and 0 bases from J, the gap between germline ends came to 5 bases. This CDR3 spans 14 amino acids. Here the CDR3 DNA reads TGTGCCAGCAGTTACTTCGGGAGCACAGATACGCAGTATTTT. Translated, it gives CASSYFGSTDTQYF.

The chain uses TRBV28 and TRBJ2-5, with TRBD2 matching 10 bases. V shed 5 bases and J 2 bases; nucleotides not matched to a gene: 5. CDR1 is MDHEN and CDR2 is SYDVKM in the germline V gene. CDR3 size: 15 residues. CDR3 sequence: CASSRGLAAQETQYF. The CDR3 DNA follows: TGTGCCAGCAGTCGAGGACTAGCGGCACAAGAGACCCAGTACTTC.

The rearrangement uses TRBV25-1 and TRBJ1-4; TRBD1 matches at 7 bases. The CDR3 length is 16 residues. The V and J ends lost 2 bases and 8 bases, in that order; junction bases with no gene match: 11. The germline V gene encodes CDR1 MGHDK and CDR2 SYGVNS. CDR3 sequence reads: CASSERGDSKTEKLFF. In DNA form, the CDR3 reads TGTGCCAGCAGTGAAAGGGGGGACAGCAAAACAGAAAAACTGTTTTTT.

This clone turned up a few times. This chain links TRBV28 with TRBJ2-7, with a possible D match to TRBD1 (7 bases). This CDR3 region has 15 residues. The germline gives CDR1 MDHEN, CDR2 SYDVKM. Between the trimmed V and J ends, which lost 5 bases and 5 bases, there was a span of 19 bases. CDR3 in amino acids: CASSTTGDFLNEQYF. Here the CDR3 DNA reads TGTGCCAGCAGTACTACAGGGGACTTCCTAAACGAGCAGTACTTC. The full variable domain, completed using reference TRBV28 and TRBJ2-7, is DVKVTQSSRYLVKRTGEKVFLECVQDMDHENMFWYRQDPGLGLRLIYFSYDVKMKEKGDIPEGYSVSREKKERFSLILESASTNQTSMYLCASSTTGDFLNEQYFGPGTRLTVT.

This chain joins TRBV19 and TRBJ2-6, with 9 nucleotides matching TRBD1. The length of the CDR3 is 16 residues. V shed 3 bases and J 2 bases; nucleotides not matched to a gene: 2. The germline V gene encodes CDR1 LNHDA and CDR2 SQIVND (reference sequence). The CDR3 region has the DNA TGTGCCAGTAGTATCCGGGACAGGGCTGGGGCCAACGTCCTGACTTTC. It translates to CASSIRDRAGANVLTF.

Note on this clone: A much larger clone sits a single nucleotide away, making a read error possible. The V call is TRBV6-1, the J call TRBJ2-7; D not certain. Germline values: CDR1 MNHNS, CDR2 SASEGT. V was trimmed by 4 bases and J by 3 bases, leaving 4 bases between them. The CDR3 spans 11 residues. DNA for the CDR3: TGTGCCAGCAGTGTTAGCTACGAGCAGTACTTC. Residues: CASSVSYEQYF.

In its sample, this clone was seen a few times. The chain joins TRBV6-1 to TRBJ2-6; no firm D call. V lost 1 base, J lost 0 bases, and 13 bases lay in between. Germline CDR1 reads MNHNS; CDR2 reads SASEGT. The CDR3 is 18 amino acids. The CDR3 reads CASSEEGPSSSGANVLTF. Here the CDR3 DNA reads TGTGCCAGCAGTGAAGAAGGTCCCTCTAGCTCTGGGGCCAACGTCCTGACTTTC.

In this sample, this clone turned up a few times. The gene calls are TRBV7-3 and TRBJ2-1, with 7 nucleotides matching TRBD2. V shed 5 bases and J 5 bases; nucleotides not matched to a gene: 3. Germline V gives CDR1 SGHTA, CDR2 FQGTGA. The CDR3 sequence is 13 residues long. CDR3 region: CASSPAGDNEQFF. The CDR3, as DNA: TGTGCCAGCAGCCCCGCGGGGGACAATGAGCAGTTCTTC.

The chain uses TRBV10-3 and TRBJ1-3, with unresolved D. Germline assignment: CDR1 ENHRY and CDR2 SYGVKD. Trimming stripped 4 bases from V and 0 bases from J, with 13 bases between. The CDR3 covers 16 residues. The DNA of the CDR3 is TGTGCCATCAGTGCGCTCGGGTTCGACTCTGGAAACACCATATATTTT. Its translation: CAISALGFDSGNTIYF.

This clone was detected many times. The chain has TRBV10-2 and TRBJ2-1, with a possible D match to TRBD1 (5 bases). Looked up from germline, CDR1 is WSHSY and CDR2 is SAAADI. This CDR3 is 16 amino acids long. V was cut by 0 bases and J by 6 bases, with 15 bases left in between. CDR3 coding DNA: TGCGCCAGCAGTGAGTCGGGGCCAGCATCCGGCAATGAGCAGTTCTTC. Translation: CASSESGPASGNEQFF.

This clone was counted between two and nine times. The chain recombines TRBV19 with TRBJ1-3; D remains unclear. The ends were cut back, 0 bases at V and 0 bases at J, with 6 bases in the middle. CDR3 size: 15 residues. The germline gives CDR1 LNHDA, CDR2 SQIVND (reference sequence). The CDR3 is CASSIDGRSGNTIYF. CDR3 nucleotide sequence: TGTGCCAGTAGTATAGATGGCCGCTCTGGAAACACCATATATTTT.

This clone was counted between two and nine times. This sequence joins TRBV7-2 and TRBJ2-1; 9 bases map to TRBD2. CDR3 size: 15 residues. Per germline, CDR1 SGHTA and CDR2 FQGNSA. The junction had 6 bases not matched to a gene; V was cut back by 5 bases and J by 4 bases. CDR3 residues: CASSTSSGVYNEQFF. The CDR3, as DNA: TGTGCCAGCAGCACATCTAGCGGGGTGTACAATGAGCAGTTCTTC.

This clone has just a few counts. The V call is TRBV18, the J call TRBJ2-5; 8 nucleotides match TRBD1. V dropped 3 bases and J dropped 5; count of bases not matched to a gene: 5. CDR3 size: 14 residues. CDR1 is KGHSH and CDR2 is LQKENI in the germline V gene. The CDR3 is CASSPSTGDETQYF. The CDR3 DNA is TGTGCCAGCTCACCCTCGACAGGGGACGAGACCCAGTACTTC.